This TCR beta chain was captured by sequencing in a study of response to subunit inactivated influenza vaccine. Germline loops: CDR1 MDHEN, CDR2 SYDVKM. This CDR3 comprises 15 residues. Trimming took off 2 bases at V and 0 bases at J, with 11 bases between the two ends. TCRdb re-analysed the RT-PCR reads in MiXCR, keeping a single row per CDR3 protein. Here the sample spans about 570,000 distinct CDR3 sequences, roughly 12% being singletons. This clonotype has at least ten counts. These data were also reused for a study on T cells expressing NK-cell markers. That study adds: cDNA encoding TCR beta was synthesized via 5'RACE template switching incorporating UMIs. Repertoires of TCR beta were obtained from T cells sorted as CD3+CD56+NKG2C+, CD3+CD56+NKG2C- and CD3+CD56-NKG2C+. Leadership of the CD3+CD56-NKG2C+ fraction also belonged to these clonotypes in a few donors. Clones of NKG2C+ T cells that had expanded were of unclear HCMV specificity.

The V gene is TRBV28, the J gene TRBJ2-7; tentative D call: TRBD1 (5 bases). Here the sequenced sample was PBMCs from blood, taken on the day of vaccination. The receptor's source is a man aged 45-60 years who received an inactivated influenza vaccine. The chain's CDR3 is CASSLTGYSSYEQYF. CDR3 nucleotide sequence: TGTGCCAGCAGTTTAACAGGCTATAGCTCCTACGAGCAGTACTTC.